The 21 T cell receptor beta chains reported below all come from one sample, sequenced in a study of blood T cell repertoires in COVID-19. Clones were read by immunoSEQ multiplex PCR, and TCRdb kept only the in-frame ones, dropping some. The sample has roughly 120,000 clones, around 64% seen once. The sequenced sample was peripheral blood. These receptor sequences come from a human donor with acute or convalescent COVID-19. The donor label of this sample is uncertain.

The chain recombines TRBV5-8 with TRBJ2-3, with no clear D. V was cut by 1 base and J by 1 base, with 7 bases left in between. CDR1 SGHTS and CDR2 YDEGEE come from the germline V gene. This CDR3 spans 14 amino acids. CDR3 nucleotide sequence: TGTGCCAGCAGCTTGCCATTCCGCACAGATACGCAGTATTTT. This encodes CASSLPFRTDTQYF.

V usage is TRBV12-3 or TRBV12-4 and J usage is TRBJ1-1; TRBD1 agrees at 7 bases. This CDR3 is built from 12 residues. Unmatched junction bases numbered 6, after V lost 5 bases and J lost 9 bases. CDR3 sequence (DNA): TGTGCCAGCAGTCAGAGACAGGGCCAAGCTTTCTTT. As protein: CASSQRQGQAFF.

The rearrangement joins TRBV7-9 to TRBJ2-5; TRBD2 might be the D (5 bases). The CDR3 extends over 17 amino acids. The ends were cut back, 0 bases at V and 0 bases at J, with 14 bases in the middle. Per the germline V gene, CDR1 is SEHNR and CDR2 is FQNEAQ (reference sequence). CDR3 bases: TGTGCCAGCAGCTTAGCTGGTGCTAGCAGGTACCAAGAGACCCAGTACTTC. This encodes CASSLAGASRYQETQYF.

J is TRBJ1-1 and V is TRBV2; 7 nucleotides match TRBD1. The CDR3 covers 14 residues. Germline CDR1 is SNHLY and CDR2 is FYNNEI. The V segment lost 6 bases and the J segment 4 bases; nucleotides outside the gene matches: 8. The CDR3 here is CASRGQVSSTEAFF. The DNA for the CDR3 is TGTGCCAGCAGAGGACAGGTCTCGAGCACTGAAGCTTTCTTT.

This chain links TRBV19 with TRBJ1-1; tentatively, D is TRBD1 (5 bases). The germline gives CDR1 LNHDA, CDR2 SQIVND (reference sequence). The CDR3 length is 13 residues. Trimming left V 11 bases short and J 1 base short, with 14 bases between. The DNA of the CDR3 is TGTGCCGCGGGGTGGGGCTGGAACACTGAAGCTTTCTTT. This translates into CAAGWGWNTEAFF.

CDR3 region: CASSLTRTLNTEAFF. Written as DNA, the CDR3 is TGTGCCAGCAGCTTAACCAGAACCCTGAACACTGAAGCTTTCTTT. V is TRBV7-9 and J is TRBJ1-1; unclear D gene. The V end lost 2 bases, the J end lost 0 bases, and 10 bases lay between the germline ends. The CDR3 is made up of 15 amino acids. Germline V gene lookup returns CDR1 SEHNR and CDR2 FQNEAQ (reference sequence).

A few counts support this clone. The chain employs TRBV30 and TRBJ1-1; no reliable D call. The CDR3 totals 14 residues. V dropped 4 bases and J dropped 0 bases, with 12 bases sitting between them. The germline V gene has CDR1 GTSNPN and CDR2 SVGIG (reference sequence). CDR3 bases: TGTGCCTGGAACCTCGGACTCCTGAACACTGAAGCTTTCTTT. It specifies CAWNLGLLNTEAFF.

This chain joins TRBV10-3 and TRBJ2-7; TRBD1 aligns across 7 bases. V gave up 3 bases and J gave up 1 base; unmatched junction bases: 6. Germline loops: CDR1 ENHRY, CDR2 SYGVKD. This CDR3 spans 15 amino acids. This CDR3 reads CAISDFGTASYEQYF. CDR3 nucleotides: TGTGCCATCAGTGATTTTGGGACAGCATCCTACGAGCAGTACTTC.

For the CDR3, the DNA is TGTGCCAGCAGCGCTCTAGGAGGACGGGGGACCCAGTACTTC. It is translated as CASSALGGRGTQYF. This sequence joins TRBV11-2 and TRBJ2-5, with D perhaps TRBD2 (5 bases). This CDR3 has 14 residues. In germline, CDR1 is SGHAT, CDR2 FQNNGV. V was cut by 5 bases and J by 7 bases, with 17 bases left in between.

The chain links TRBV3-1 (or the pseudogene TRBV3-2) to TRBJ1-1; weak D call: TRBD1 (5 bases). The length of the CDR3 is 15 residues. Trimming removed 5 bases from V and 5 bases from J, with 18 bases in between. Germline V gene data show CDR1 as LGHDT and CDR2 as YNNKEL (reference sequence). Written as DNA, the CDR3 is TGTGCCAGCAGCTCCCTTACGCAGGGCCGAACTGAAGCTTTCTTT. Protein sequence: CASSSLTQGRTEAFF.

This chain connects TRBV7-2 to TRBJ1-2; 8 nucleotides agree with TRBD1. Looked up from germline, CDR1 is SGHTA and CDR2 is FQGNSA. CDR3 length equals 14 residues. V gave up 5 bases and J gave up 8 bases; unmatched junction bases: 10. Here the CDR3 DNA reads TGTGCCAGCAGCGTCGACAGGGGCCGGAGGGGCTACACCTTC. Amino acid sequence: CASSVDRGRRGYTF.

The genes are TRBV5-1 and TRBJ2-5; TRBD2 is a possible D gene (5 bases). The length of the CDR3 is 14 residues. CDR1 and CDR2 (germline): SGHRS, YFSETQ. V was pared by 5 bases and J by 5 bases, with 16 bases between. The CDR3 region is CASRREPGRETQYF. The CDR3, as DNA: TGCGCCAGCAGGAGGGAACCTGGTAGGGAGACCCAGTACTTC.

This clone has only a few counts. One junction end disagrees with the germline gene, perhaps due to a read error. CDR3 protein: CASRTPGNTEAFF. CDR3 in DNA: TGTGCCAGCAGAACCCCAGGGAACACTGAGGCTTTCTTT. The chain has TRBV9 and TRBJ1-1; weak D call: TRBD1 (5 bases). The V gene's germline CDR1 is SGDLS and CDR2 YYNGEE. The CDR3 is 13 residues long.

This clone was seen only a few times. The gene calls are TRBV28 and TRBJ1-5; 7 bases line up with TRBD1. The CDR3 spans 14 residues. Germline V gene sequence: CDR1 MDHEN, CDR2 SYDVKM. Trimming removed 4 bases from V and 5 bases from J; junction bases left unmatched: 5. The CDR3 DNA reads TGTGCCAGCAGTTCCGGACAGGAATATCAGCCCCAGCATTTT. Translating it yields CASSSGQEYQPQHF. Together with reference TRBV28 and TRBJ1-5, the CDR3 gives the full variable domain: DVKVTQSSRYLVKRTGEKVFLECVQDMDHENMFWYRQDPGLGLRLIYFSYDVKMKEKGDIPEGYSVSREKKERFSLILESASTNQTSMYLCASSSGQEYQPQHFGDGTRLSIL.

This clone was found once. The V and J genes are TRBV30 and TRBJ2-7, with 13 bases identical to TRBD2. CDR1 is GTSNPN and CDR2 is SVGIG in the germline V gene (reference sequence). The CDR3 contains 14 residues. The V segment lost 2 bases and the J segment 9 bases; nucleotides outside the gene matches: 7. CDR3 nucleotides: TGTGCCTGGAGTCGACTAGCGGGGGGCCTCGTGCAGTACTTC. It is translated as CAWSRLAGGLVQYF.

The chain uses TRBV11-2 and TRBJ2-5; a possible D gene is TRBD2 (6 bases). This CDR3 has 16 amino acids. Trimming stripped 1 base from V and 2 bases from J, with 14 bases between. CDR1 and CDR2 from the germline V gene are SGHAT and FQNNGV. The CDR3 reads CASSLGRRDSQETQYF. For the CDR3, the DNA is TGTGCCAGCAGCTTAGGGAGGCGGGACTCGCAAGAGACCCAGTACTTC.

This clone occurred once. The V gene is TRBV6-5, the J gene TRBJ2-2, with D possibly matching TRBD2 (6 bases). With 6 bases removed from V and 0 bases from J, the gap between germline ends came to 11 bases. The CDR3 is made up of 15 amino acids. Germline CDR1 MNHEY, CDR2 SVGAGI. CDR3 protein: CASRRGVSNTGELFF. Here the CDR3 DNA reads TGTGCCAGCAGGCGCGGGGTATCGAACACCGGGGAGCTGTTTTTT.

This chain joins TRBV7-2 and TRBJ2-3; the match to TRBD2 covers 9 bases. The CDR3 sequence is 17 residues long. In germline, CDR1 is SGHTA, CDR2 FQGNSA. V trimming: 3 bases; J trimming: 4 bases; junction bases outside the gene matches: 11. CDR3 DNA: TGTGCCAGCAGCTTTAGCGGGGGACCATACATTTCAGATACGCAGTATTTT. Protein sequence: CASSFSGGPYISDTQYF.

The genes are TRBV27 and TRBJ1-1; 9 bases line up with TRBD1. The length of the CDR3 is 17 residues. V was pared by 0 bases and J by 5 bases, with 10 bases of the junction left unmatched. Germline CDR1 is MNHEY and CDR2 is SMNVEV (reference sequence). Here the CDR3 DNA reads TGTGCCAGCAGTTTATCCCCGGGACAGGGCTGGCGGACTGAAGCTTTCTTT. The encoded protein is CASSLSPGQGWRTEAFF.

This clone appeared a few times. The genes are TRBV2 and TRBJ1-1; D is uncertain. The CDR3 runs 14 residues. V dropped 7 bases and J dropped 1 base, with 13 bases sitting between them. CDR1 SNHLY and CDR2 FYNNEI come from the germline V gene. CDR3 sequence: CASKHTEPNTEAFF. CDR3 nucleotides: TGTGCCAGCAAGCATACAGAGCCGAACACTGAAGCTTTCTTT.

V is TRBV27 and J is TRBJ2-2; 8 nucleotides match TRBD1. The CDR3 length is 15 residues. The trim removed 6 bases at V and 1 base at J, leaving 4 bases unmatched. The germline gives CDR1 MNHEY, CDR2 SMNVEV (reference sequence). The CDR3 here is CASSFGTGNTGELFF. CDR3 in DNA: TGTGCCAGCAGCTTCGGGACAGGGAACACCGGGGAGCTGTTTTTT.